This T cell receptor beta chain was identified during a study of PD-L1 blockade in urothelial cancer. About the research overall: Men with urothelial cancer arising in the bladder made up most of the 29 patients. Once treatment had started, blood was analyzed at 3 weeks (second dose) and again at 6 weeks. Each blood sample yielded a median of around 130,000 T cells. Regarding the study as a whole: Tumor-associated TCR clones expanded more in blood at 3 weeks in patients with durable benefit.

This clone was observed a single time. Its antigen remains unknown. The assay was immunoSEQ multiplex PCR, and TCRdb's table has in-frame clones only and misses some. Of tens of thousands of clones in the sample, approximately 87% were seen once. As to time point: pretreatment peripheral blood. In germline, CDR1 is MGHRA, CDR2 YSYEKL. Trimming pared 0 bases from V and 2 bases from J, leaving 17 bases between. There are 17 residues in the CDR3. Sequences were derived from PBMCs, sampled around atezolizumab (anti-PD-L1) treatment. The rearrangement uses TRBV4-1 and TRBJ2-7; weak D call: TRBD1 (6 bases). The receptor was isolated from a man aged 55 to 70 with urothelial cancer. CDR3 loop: CASSQDYLTGRTYEQYF. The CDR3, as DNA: TGCGCCAGCAGCCAAGATTATCTGACAGGCCGTACCTACGAGCAGTACTTC.